The next 24 T cell receptor beta chains were all read from a single sample in a study of blood T cell repertoires in COVID-19. Assay: immunoSEQ multiplex PCR; the TCRdb copy retains only in-frame clones and omits some. This sample has over 120,000 clones; approximately 80% occur once, and the top ten carry 40% to 55%. Material: peripheral blood. The receptors stem from a human donor in a cohort sampled during active COVID-19.

This clone was seen a few times. The V gene is TRBV3-1 (or the pseudogene TRBV3-2), the J gene TRBJ1-1; D is undetermined. Germline assignment: CDR1 LGHDT and CDR2 YNNKEL (reference sequence). This CDR3 region has 12 residues. V was clipped by 1 base and J by 8 bases, with 8 bases between them. CDR3 residues: CASSQVSTEAFF. CDR3 nucleotide sequence: TGTGCCAGCAGCCAAGTTTCGACAGAAGCTTTCTTT.

This clone has a single count. The chain recombines TRBV11-2 with TRBJ2-7, with 10 bases lining up with TRBD1. Germline-derived CDR1 and CDR2 are SGHAT and FQNNGV. Trimming took 5 bases from V and 6 from J; bases not matched to a gene: 7. The CDR3 contains 14 residues. This CDR3 reads CASSPGTGDGEQYF. The CDR3 nucleotides read TGTGCCAGCAGCCCCGGGACAGGGGACGGCGAGCAGTACTTC.

The rearrangement links TRBV20-1 to TRBJ2-1; possible D gene TRBD2, 5 bases. Trimming cost V 0 bases and J 12 bases, with 9 bases left between them. The CDR3 runs 11 residues. Germline CDR1 DFQATT, CDR2 SNEGSKA (reference sequence). CDR3 sequence reads: CSAREGVVQFF. The CDR3 DNA sequence: TGCAGTGCTAGAGAGGGAGTCGTGCAGTTCTTC.

The chain couples TRBV2 to TRBJ1-6; 7 bases are a match to TRBD1. Per germline, CDR1 SNHLY and CDR2 FYNNEI. The CDR3 totals 14 residues. Trimming at V came to 6 bases and at J to 10 bases, leaving 9 bases not matched to a gene. CDR3 sequence: CASSSDREASPLHF. The CDR3 DNA follows: TGTGCCAGCAGCTCTGACAGGGAGGCCTCACCCCTCCACTTT. The full variable domain, completed using reference TRBV2 and TRBJ1-6, is EPEVTQTPSHQVTQMGQEVILRCVPISNHLYFYWYRQILGQKVEFLVSFYNNEISEKSEIFDDQFSVERPDGSNFTLKIRSTKLEDSAMYFCASSSDREASPLHFGNGTRLTVT.

This chain joins TRBV9 and TRBJ1-6, with unresolved D. CDR3 length: 15 amino acids. Trimming took off 4 bases at V and 4 bases at J, with 12 bases between the two ends. The germline CDR1 and CDR2 sequences are SGDLS and YYNGEE. CDR3 residues: CASSQTFGYNSPLHF. The CDR3 DNA reads TGTGCCAGCAGCCAAACCTTCGGGTATAATTCACCCCTCCACTTT.

This chain connects TRBV2 to TRBJ2-1; no clear D. Germline V gene lookup returns CDR1 SNHLY and CDR2 FYNNEI. Trimming cost V 7 bases and J 2 bases, with 9 bases left between them. The CDR3 has 13 amino acids. DNA of the CDR3: TGTGCCAGCACGTGGGCCACCTACAATGAGCAGTTCTTC. Translating gives CASTWATYNEQFF.

J is TRBJ1-6 and V is TRBV9, with D uncertain. CDR1 and CDR2 from the germline V gene are SGDLS and YYNGEE. This CDR3 region has 14 residues. Deletions cut 0 bases from V and 6 bases from J, with 7 bases between. The CDR3 here is CASSVAGSNSPLHF. The CDR3 nucleotides read TGTGCCAGCAGCGTAGCGGGATCTAATTCACCCCTCCACTTT. The complete variable domain, with remaining parts taken from reference TRBV9 and TRBJ1-6, reads DSGVTQTPKHLITATGQRVTLRCSPRSGDLSVYWYQQSLDQGLQFLIQYYNGEERAKGNILERFSAQQFPDLHSELNLSSLELGDSALYFCASSVAGSNSPLHFGNGTRLTVT.

V usage is TRBV11-3 and J usage is TRBJ2-7, with 8 bases aligning to TRBD2. This CDR3 region has 14 residues. Trimming removed 1 base from V and 4 bases from J; junction bases left unmatched: 3. CDR1 SGHNT and CDR2 YENEEA come from the germline V gene. The CDR3 nucleotides are TGTGCCAGCAGCTTAGTGGGACTAGGATACGAGCAGTACTTC. It is translated as CASSLVGLGYEQYF. Looking up the rest from reference TRBV11-3 and TRBJ2-7 gives the full variable domain: EAGVVQSPRYKIIEKKQPVAFWCNPISGHNTLYWYLQNLGQGPELLIRYENEEAVDDSQLPKDRFSAERLKGVDSTLKIQPAELGDSAVYLCASSLVGLGYEQYFGPGTRLTVT.

The chain uses TRBV9 and TRBJ2-3; 11 bases fit TRBD2. Germline CDR1 is SGDLS and CDR2 is YYNGEE. The CDR3 covers 19 residues. Unmatched junction bases numbered 13, after V lost 0 bases and J lost 4 bases. The CDR3 loop is CASSVVPTTSGSGPDTQYF. In DNA, the CDR3 is TGTGCCAGCAGCGTAGTGCCCACTACTAGCGGGAGCGGTCCAGATACGCAGTATTTT.

The chain has TRBV5-1 and TRBJ2-5; possibly TRBD2 for D (6 bases). The CDR3 runs 13 residues. Trimming shortened V by 3 bases and J by 5 bases, and 11 bases separated the two germline ends. CDR1 and CDR2 (germline): SGHRS, YFSETQ. The DNA of the CDR3 is TGCGCCAGCAGCTACACTAGCCGGGAGACCCAGTACTTC. Protein product: CASSYTSRETQYF.

This clone was detected only a few times. The chain carries TRBV7-8 and TRBJ2-7; D is possibly TRBD1 (6 bases). CDR3 size: 16 residues. Looked up from germline, CDR1 is SGHVS and CDR2 is FQNEAQ. Deletions cut 5 bases from V and 0 bases from J, with 17 bases between. The CDR3 nucleotides read TGTGCCAGCAGCCCCAACTCCGACAGGTTCTCCTACGAGCAGTACGTC. This gives the protein CASSPNSDRFSYEQYV.

J is TRBJ2-1 and V is TRBV18; 10 positions match TRBD2. Germline V gene sequence: CDR1 KGHSH, CDR2 LQKENI. CDR3 length: 17 residues. Trimming took 4 bases from V and 0 from J; bases not matched to a gene: 6. The CDR3 DNA reads TGTGCCAGCTCACGCGGGACTAGCGCCATCTCCTACAATGAGCAGTTCTTC. This encodes CASSRGTSAISYNEQFF.

This clone was picked up one time. The genes are TRBV5-6 and TRBJ2-7; 7 bases are a match to TRBD1. In germline, CDR1 is SGHDT, CDR2 YYEEEE. V dropped 3 bases and J dropped 2; count of bases not matched to a gene: 5. The length of the CDR3 is 14 residues. The CDR3 DNA sequence: TGTGCCAGCAGCTCGACAGGGAAACCCTACGAGCAGTACGTC. This encodes CASSSTGKPYEQYV.

This sequence joins TRBV18 and TRBJ2-6, with 7 bases matching TRBD2. Germline V CDR1 and CDR2: KGHSH, LQKENI. The CDR3 is 17 residues long. The V segment lost 3 bases and the J segment 0 bases; nucleotides outside the gene matches: 5. The CDR3 sequence is CASSPREGISGANVLTF. In DNA, the CDR3 is TGTGCCAGCTCACCGAGGGAGGGGATCTCTGGGGCCAACGTCCTGACTTTC. Full variable domain (remainder filled in from reference TRBV18 and TRBJ2-6): NAGVMQNPRHLVRRRGQEARLRCSPMKGHSHVYWYRQLPEEGLKFMVYLQKENIIDESGMPKERFSAEFPKEGPSILRIQQVVRGDSAAYFCASSPREGISGANVLTFGAGSRLTVL.

V and J are TRBV3-1 (or the pseudogene TRBV3-2) and TRBJ1-2; D not resolved. V shed 1 base and J shed 2 bases, with 11 bases lying between them. Germline V gives CDR1 LGHDT, CDR2 YNNKEL (reference sequence). The CDR3 extends over 15 amino acids. The CDR3 bases are TGTGCCAGCAGCCAAGGATTGACTCTGAACTATGGCTACACCTTC. Its protein is CASSQGLTLNYGYTF.

The J gene is TRBJ1-2, the V gene TRBV2; weak D call: TRBD1 (6 bases). V dropped 6 bases and J dropped 4 bases, with 9 bases sitting between them. The CDR3 is 12 amino acids. The germline V gene has CDR1 SNHLY and CDR2 FYNNEI. The DNA for the CDR3 is TGTGCCAGCAGCGGACAGAGCTATGGCTACACCTTC. This translates into CASSGQSYGYTF.

This chain links TRBV5-1 with TRBJ2-7; 9 bases align to TRBD1. Germline CDR1 and CDR2: SGHRS and YFSETQ. The CDR3 loop spans 14 amino acids. V gave up 5 bases and J gave up 5 bases; unmatched junction bases: 8. CDR3: CASRAMGQGNEQYF. In nucleotides, the CDR3 is TGCGCCAGCAGGGCCATGGGACAGGGCAACGAGCAGTACTTC.

The chain links TRBV2 to TRBJ1-6; weak D call: TRBD1 (6 bases). The CDR3 length is 15 residues. Germline V gives CDR1 SNHLY, CDR2 FYNNEI. The V end was cut by 3 bases, the J end by 7 bases, with 13 bases between. In DNA, the CDR3 is TGTGCCAGCAGTGAGTTAGGACAGATGAATTCACCCCTCCACTTT. The encoded protein is CASSELGQMNSPLHF.

This clone showed up just once. The chain has TRBV7-3 and TRBJ2-1, with 8 nucleotides matching TRBD2. The CDR3 is 16 amino acids. Germline trimming cut 0 bases from V and 1 base from J; bases unmatched to any gene: 2. The germline CDR1 and CDR2 sequences are SGHTA and FQGTGA. CDR3 sequence (DNA): TGTGCCAGCAGCTTAACTAGCGGGGCATCCTACAATGAGCAGTTCTTC. Translating it yields CASSLTSGASYNEQFF.

The rearrangement links TRBV13 to TRBJ1-3; the D is unclear. The CDR3 sequence is 13 residues long. Germline CDR1 reads PRHDT; CDR2 reads FYEKMQ (reference sequence). Trimming cost V 3 bases and J 7 bases, with 10 bases left between them. The CDR3 DNA sequence: TGTGCCAGCAGCTTTCAGGAGGTGAACACCATATATTTT. Translated, it gives CASSFQEVNTIYF.

The chain recombines TRBV13 with TRBJ1-1, with D perhaps TRBD1 (6 bases). The CDR3 runs to 14 residues. Germline V lookup: CDR1 PRHDT, CDR2 FYEKMQ (reference sequence). V was pared by 0 bases and J by 5 bases, with 10 bases between. The CDR3 region is CASSLGGTRTEAFF. The CDR3 DNA reads TGTGCCAGCAGCTTAGGGGGGACAAGAACTGAAGCTTTCTTT.

The chain recombines TRBV3-1 (or the pseudogene TRBV3-2) with TRBJ1-2; TRBD1 might be the D (5 bases). CDR1 is LGHDT and CDR2 is YNNKEL in the germline V gene (reference sequence). This CDR3 is 19 amino acids long. Trimming left V 0 bases short and J 0 bases short, with 20 bases between. The chain's CDR3 is CASSQDIGAGRGANYGYTF. The CDR3 DNA follows: TGTGCCAGCAGCCAAGATATTGGAGCAGGGAGGGGAGCTAACTATGGCTACACCTTC.

The chain joins TRBV5-6 to TRBJ2-1; TRBD2 matches at 12 bases. CDR3 length: 16 residues. The germline CDR1 and CDR2 sequences are SGHDT and YYEEEE. Losses at the gene ends were 3 bases for V and 4 bases for J; bases not matched to a gene: 5. The CDR3 nucleotides are TGTGCCAGCAGCTCGCTAGCGGGGGGGCGATACAATGAGCAGTTCTTC. It specifies CASSSLAGGRYNEQFF. Complete variable domain (other parts from reference TRBV5-6 and TRBJ2-1): DAGVTQSPTHLIKTRGQQVTLRCSPKSGHDTVSWYQQALGQGPQFIFQYYEEEERQRGNFPDRFSGHQFPNYSSELNVNALLLGDSALYLCASSSLAGGRYNEQFFGPGTRLTVL.

The V call is TRBV10-3, the J call TRBJ2-1; 11 nucleotides agree with TRBD1. Trimming took 7 bases from V and 8 from J; bases not matched to a gene: 4. The CDR3 runs 13 residues. In germline, CDR1 is ENHRY, CDR2 SYGVKD. The CDR3 loop reads CAITGTGGDEQFF. In DNA form, the CDR3 reads TGTGCCATCACCGGGACAGGGGGTGATGAGCAGTTCTTC.